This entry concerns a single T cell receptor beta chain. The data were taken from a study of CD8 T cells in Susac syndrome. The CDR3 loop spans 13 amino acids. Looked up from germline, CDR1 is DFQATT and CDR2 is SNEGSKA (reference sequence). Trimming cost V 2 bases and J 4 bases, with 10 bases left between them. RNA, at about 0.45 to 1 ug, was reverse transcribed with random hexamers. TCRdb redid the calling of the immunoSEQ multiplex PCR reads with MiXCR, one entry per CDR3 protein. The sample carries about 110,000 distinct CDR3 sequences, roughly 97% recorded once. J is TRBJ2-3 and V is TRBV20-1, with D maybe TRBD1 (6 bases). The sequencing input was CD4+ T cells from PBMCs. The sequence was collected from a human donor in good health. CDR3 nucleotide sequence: TGCAGTGCTAGAAGGACAGCCTCAGATACGCAGTATTTT. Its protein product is CSARRTASDTQYF.